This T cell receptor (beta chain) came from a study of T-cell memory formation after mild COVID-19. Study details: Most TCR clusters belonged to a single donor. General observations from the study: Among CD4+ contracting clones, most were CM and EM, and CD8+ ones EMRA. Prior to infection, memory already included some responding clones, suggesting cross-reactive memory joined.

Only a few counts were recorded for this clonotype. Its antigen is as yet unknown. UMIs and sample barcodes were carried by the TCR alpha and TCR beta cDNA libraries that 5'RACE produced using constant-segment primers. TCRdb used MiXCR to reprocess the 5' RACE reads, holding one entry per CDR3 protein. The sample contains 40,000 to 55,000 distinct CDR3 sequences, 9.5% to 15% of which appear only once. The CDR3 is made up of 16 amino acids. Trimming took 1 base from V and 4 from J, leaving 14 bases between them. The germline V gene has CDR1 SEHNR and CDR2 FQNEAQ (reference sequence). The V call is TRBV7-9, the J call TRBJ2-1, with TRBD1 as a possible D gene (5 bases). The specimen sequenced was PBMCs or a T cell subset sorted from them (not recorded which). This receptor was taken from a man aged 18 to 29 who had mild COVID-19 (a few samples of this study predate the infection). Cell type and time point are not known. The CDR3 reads CASSLVSTAYYNEQFF. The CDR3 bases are TGTGCCAGCAGCTTAGTTTCGACAGCTTATTACAATGAGCAGTTCTTC.